The sequence of this T cell receptor (beta chain) was determined in a study of T cells in localized non-small cell lung cancer. General study points: Adjacent lung tissue had a median around 50 of the top 100 clones found in the tumor. Elevated blood T cell density was associated with longer overall survival. Clonality peaked in uninvolved adjacent lung rather than tumor.

The table came from immunoSEQ multiplex PCR; TCRdb's copy has only in-frame clones and leaves some out. The data hold nearly 40,000 clones, with 70% to 90% observed a single time. Regarding this clone: The antigen is unknown.

The V and J ends lost 6 bases and 8 bases respectively, with 22 bases between them. The CDR3 extends over 15 amino acids. Germline assignment: CDR1 LNHNV and CDR2 YYDKDF (reference sequence). This rearrangement joins TRBV15 to TRBJ1-1; possible D gene TRBD1, 6 bases. The source of this sequence is a man aged 18 to 49 with stage I lung adenocarcinoma. Material: peripheral blood, obtained before any cancer treatment. The DNA for the CDR3 is TGTGCCACCAGGACCCCCCCGGGACACCCTCAAGAAGCTTTCTTT. Protein sequence: CATRTPPGHPQEAFF.